This T cell receptor (beta chain) was found in a study of human T cells and chemical hapten exposure. Study summary: Patients additionally received therapeutic doses of diphenylcyclopropenone on the scalp once a week, and this continued throughout the approximately 26-week study. Patch testing placed 0.01% DPC on the upper back, with readings at 6 days. Per-sample TCR yields varied mainly from small pooled library volume differences.

Trimming removed 3 bases at V and 4 bases at J, with 15 bases between. Germline assignment: CDR1 MNHEY and CDR2 SMNVEV (reference sequence). This CDR3 comprises 15 residues. As to time point: patch test 3, about 24 weeks after DPC sensitization. As for treatment: therapeutic diphenylcyclopropenone sensitization with weekly scalp DPC. There are many counts of this clonotype. TCRdb reprocessed the RACE reads via MiXCR and lists one record per CDR3 protein. This table has 150,000 to 200,000 distinct CDR3 sequences, about 25% appearing once. Source: whole blood, taken in connection with sensitization to the hapten diphenylcyclopropenone (DPC). The genes are TRBV27 and TRBJ2-5; tentative D call: TRBD1 (6 bases). The TCR originated in a woman aged 40 to 50 with alopecia areata. Some clones in this sample may be carry-over from other donors' samples. The CDR3 sequence: CASSLADSLSETQYF. CDR3 nucleotides: TGTGCCAGCAGTTTGGCGGACAGCCTTTCAGAGACCCAGTACTTC.